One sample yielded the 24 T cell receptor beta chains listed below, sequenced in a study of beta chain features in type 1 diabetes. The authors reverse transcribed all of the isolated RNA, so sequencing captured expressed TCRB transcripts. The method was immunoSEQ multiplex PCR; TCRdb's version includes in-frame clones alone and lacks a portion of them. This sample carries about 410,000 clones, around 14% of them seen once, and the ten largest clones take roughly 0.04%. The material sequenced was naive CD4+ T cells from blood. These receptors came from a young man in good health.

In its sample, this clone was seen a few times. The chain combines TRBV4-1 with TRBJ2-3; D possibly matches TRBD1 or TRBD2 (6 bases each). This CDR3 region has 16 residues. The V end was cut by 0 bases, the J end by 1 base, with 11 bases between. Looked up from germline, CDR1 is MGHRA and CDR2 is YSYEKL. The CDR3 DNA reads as TGCGCCAGCAGCCAAGATACGGGGGCGGGCACAGATACGCAGTATTTT. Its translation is CASSQDTGAGTDTQYF.

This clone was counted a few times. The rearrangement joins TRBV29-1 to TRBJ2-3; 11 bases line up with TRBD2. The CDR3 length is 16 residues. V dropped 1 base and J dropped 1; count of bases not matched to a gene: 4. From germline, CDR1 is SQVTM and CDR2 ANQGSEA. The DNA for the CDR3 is TGCAGCGTTGAAGTAGCGGGGGGGAGCGGCACAGATACGCAGTATTTT. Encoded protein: CSVEVAGGSGTDTQYF.

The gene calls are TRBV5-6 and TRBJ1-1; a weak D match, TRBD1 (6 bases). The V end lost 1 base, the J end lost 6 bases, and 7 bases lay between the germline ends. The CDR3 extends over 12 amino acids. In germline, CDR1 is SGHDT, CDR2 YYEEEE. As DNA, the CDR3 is TGTGCCAGCAGCTTGTACAGGGCTGAAGCTTTCTTT. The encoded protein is CASSLYRAEAFF.

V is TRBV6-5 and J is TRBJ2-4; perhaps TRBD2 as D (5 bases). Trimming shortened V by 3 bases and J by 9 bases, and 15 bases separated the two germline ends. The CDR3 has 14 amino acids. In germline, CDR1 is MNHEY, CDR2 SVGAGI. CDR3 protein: CASSYSRGIGIQYF. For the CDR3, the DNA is TGTGCCAGCAGTTATAGCCGGGGAATTGGCATTCAGTACTTC.

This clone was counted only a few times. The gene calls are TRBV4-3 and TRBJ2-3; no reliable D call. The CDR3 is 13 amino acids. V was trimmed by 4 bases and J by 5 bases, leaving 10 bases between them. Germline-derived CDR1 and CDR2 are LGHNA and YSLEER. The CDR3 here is CASSPSTEDTQYF. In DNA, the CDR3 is TGCGCCAGCAGCCCATCGACCGAAGATACGCAGTATTTT.

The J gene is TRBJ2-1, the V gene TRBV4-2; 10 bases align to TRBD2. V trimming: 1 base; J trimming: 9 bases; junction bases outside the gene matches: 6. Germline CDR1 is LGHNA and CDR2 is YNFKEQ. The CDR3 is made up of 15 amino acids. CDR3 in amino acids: CASSQGSGRVREQFF. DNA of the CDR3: TGTGCCAGCAGCCAAGGGAGCGGGAGGGTACGTGAGCAGTTCTTC.

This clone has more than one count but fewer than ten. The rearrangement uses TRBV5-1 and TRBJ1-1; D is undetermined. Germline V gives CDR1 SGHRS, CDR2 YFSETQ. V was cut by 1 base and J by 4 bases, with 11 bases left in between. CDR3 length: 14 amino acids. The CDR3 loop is CASSLRAQGTEAFF. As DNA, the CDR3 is TGCGCCAGCAGCTTGAGGGCGCAAGGCACTGAAGCTTTCTTT. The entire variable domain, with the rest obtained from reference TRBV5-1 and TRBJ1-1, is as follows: KAGVTQTPRYLIKTRGQQVTLSCSPISGHRSVSWYQQTPGQGLQFLFEYFSETQRNKGNFPGRFSGRQFSNSRSEMNVSTLELGDSALYLCASSLRAQGTEAFFGQGTRLTVV.

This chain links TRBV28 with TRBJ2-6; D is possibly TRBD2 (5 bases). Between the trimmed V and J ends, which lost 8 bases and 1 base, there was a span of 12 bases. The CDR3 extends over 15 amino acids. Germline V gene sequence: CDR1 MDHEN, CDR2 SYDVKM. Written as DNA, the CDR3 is TGTGCCAGCTTCTCGGGGTGGTCTGGGGCCAACGTCCTGACTTTC. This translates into CASFSGWSGANVLTF.

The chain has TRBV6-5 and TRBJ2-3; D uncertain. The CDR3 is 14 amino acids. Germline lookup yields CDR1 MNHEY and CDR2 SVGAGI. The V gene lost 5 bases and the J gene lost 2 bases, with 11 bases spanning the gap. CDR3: CASSRNTDTDTQYF. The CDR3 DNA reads TGTGCCAGCAGTCGGAATACTGACACAGATACGCAGTATTTT.

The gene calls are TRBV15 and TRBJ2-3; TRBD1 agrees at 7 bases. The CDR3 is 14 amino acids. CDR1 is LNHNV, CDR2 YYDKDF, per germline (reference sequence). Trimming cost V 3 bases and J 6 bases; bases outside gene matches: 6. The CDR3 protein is CATSRGDRRDTQYF. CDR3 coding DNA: TGTGCCACCAGCAGGGGGGACAGAAGGGATACGCAGTATTTT. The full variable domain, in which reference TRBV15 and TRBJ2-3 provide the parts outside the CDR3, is DAMVIQNPRYQVTQFGKPVTLSCSQTLNHNVMYWYQQKSSQAPKLLFHYYDKDFNNEADTPDNFQSRRPNTSFCFLDIRSPGLGDTAMYLCATSRGDRRDTQYFGPGTRLTVL.

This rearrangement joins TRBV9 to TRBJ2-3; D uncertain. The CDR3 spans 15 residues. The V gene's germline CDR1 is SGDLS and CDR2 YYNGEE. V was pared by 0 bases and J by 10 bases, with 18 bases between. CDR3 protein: CASSVADGPSTSQYF. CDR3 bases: TGTGCCAGCAGCGTAGCTGATGGCCCCTCAACATCGCAGTATTTT.

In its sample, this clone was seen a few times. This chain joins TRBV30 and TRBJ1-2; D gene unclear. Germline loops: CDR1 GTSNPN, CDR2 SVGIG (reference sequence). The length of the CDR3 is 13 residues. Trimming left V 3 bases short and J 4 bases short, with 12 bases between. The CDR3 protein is CAWRKGTVYGYTF. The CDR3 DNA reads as TGTGCCTGGAGAAAAGGAACTGTCTATGGCTACACCTTC. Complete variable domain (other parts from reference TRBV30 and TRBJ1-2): SQTIHQWPATLVQPVGSPLSLECTVEGTSNPNLYWYRQAAGRGLQLLFYSVGIGQISSEVPQNLSASRPQDRQFILSSKKLLLSDSGFYLCAWRKGTVYGYTFGSGTRLTVV.

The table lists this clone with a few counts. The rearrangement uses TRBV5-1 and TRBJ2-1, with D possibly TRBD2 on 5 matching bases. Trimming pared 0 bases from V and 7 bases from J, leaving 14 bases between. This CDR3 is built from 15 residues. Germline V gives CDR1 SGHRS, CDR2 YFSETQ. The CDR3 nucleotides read TGCGCCAGCAGCTTGGCACTCCACACGGGGAATGAGCAGTTCTTC. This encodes CASSLALHTGNEQFF.

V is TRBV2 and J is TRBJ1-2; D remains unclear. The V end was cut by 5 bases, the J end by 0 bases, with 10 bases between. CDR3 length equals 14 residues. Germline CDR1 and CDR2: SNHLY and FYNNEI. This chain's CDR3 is CASSSLGSNYGYTF. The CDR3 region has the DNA TGTGCCAGCAGTAGTTTGGGATCTAACTATGGCTACACCTTC.

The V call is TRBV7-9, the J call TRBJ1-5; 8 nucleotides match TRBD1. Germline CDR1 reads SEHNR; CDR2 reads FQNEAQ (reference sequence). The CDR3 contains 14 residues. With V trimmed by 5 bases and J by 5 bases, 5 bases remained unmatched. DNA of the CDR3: TGTGCCAGCAGCCAGGGGGCAGGGGATCAGCCCCAGCATTTT. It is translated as CASSQGAGDQPQHF.

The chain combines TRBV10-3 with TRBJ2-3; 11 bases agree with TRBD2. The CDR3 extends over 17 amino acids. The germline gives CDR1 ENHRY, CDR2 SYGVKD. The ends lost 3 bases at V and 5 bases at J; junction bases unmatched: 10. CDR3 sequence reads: CAISDSGRALPQDTQYF. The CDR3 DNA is TGTGCCATCAGTGATAGCGGGAGGGCACTTCCCCAAGATACGCAGTATTTT.

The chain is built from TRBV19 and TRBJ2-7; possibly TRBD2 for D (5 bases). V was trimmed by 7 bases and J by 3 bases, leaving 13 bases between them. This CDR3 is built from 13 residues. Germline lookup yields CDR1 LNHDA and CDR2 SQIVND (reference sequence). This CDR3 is CASKTTGNYEQYF. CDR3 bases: TGTGCCAGTAAAACGACGGGAAACTACGAGCAGTACTTC.

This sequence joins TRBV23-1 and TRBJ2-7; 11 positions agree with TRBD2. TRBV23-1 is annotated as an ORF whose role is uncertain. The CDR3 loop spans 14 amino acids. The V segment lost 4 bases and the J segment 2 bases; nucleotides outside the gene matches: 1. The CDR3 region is CASSLTSGTYEQYF. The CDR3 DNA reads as TGCGCCAGCAGTCTGACTAGCGGGACCTACGAGCAGTACTTC.

CDR3 in amino acids: CASSLVQGNNEQFF. CDR3 sequence (DNA): TGTGCCAGCAGCTTGGTACAGGGGAACAATGAGCAGTTCTTC. The V and J genes are TRBV5-4 and TRBJ2-1, with TRBD1 matching 7 bases. CDR3 length: 14 amino acids. Germline V gene data show CDR1 as SGHNT and CDR2 as YYREEE (reference sequence). Trimming took 0 bases from V and 5 from J; bases not matched to a gene: 2. Drawing the rest from reference TRBV5-4 and TRBJ2-1, the complete variable domain is ETGVTQSPTHLIKTRGQQVTLRCSSQSGHNTVSWYQQALGQGPQFIFQYYREEENGRGNFPPRFSGLQFPNYSSELNVNALELDDSALYLCASSLVQGNNEQFFGPGTRLTVL.

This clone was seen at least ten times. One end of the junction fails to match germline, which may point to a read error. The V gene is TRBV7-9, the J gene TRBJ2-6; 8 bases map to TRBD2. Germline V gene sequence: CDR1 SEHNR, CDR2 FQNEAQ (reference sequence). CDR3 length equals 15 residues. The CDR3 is CAISTSGSGANVLTF. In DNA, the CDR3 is TGTGCCATCAGCACTAGCGGCTCTGGGGCCAACGTCCTGACTTTC.

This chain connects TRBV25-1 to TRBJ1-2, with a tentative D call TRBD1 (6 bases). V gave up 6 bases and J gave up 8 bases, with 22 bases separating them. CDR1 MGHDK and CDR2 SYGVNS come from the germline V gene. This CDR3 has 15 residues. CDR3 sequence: CASSREAGAFWGYTF. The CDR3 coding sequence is TGTGCCAGCAGCCGGGAGGCGGGGGCTTTTTGGGGCTACACCTTC.

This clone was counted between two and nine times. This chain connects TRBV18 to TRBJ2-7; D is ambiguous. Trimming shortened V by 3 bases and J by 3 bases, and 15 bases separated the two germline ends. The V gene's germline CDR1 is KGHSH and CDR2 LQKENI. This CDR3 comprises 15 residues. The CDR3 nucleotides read TGTGCCAGCTCACCTACCTTGGGGTCCCTCTACGAGCAGTACTTC. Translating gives CASSPTLGSLYEQYF.

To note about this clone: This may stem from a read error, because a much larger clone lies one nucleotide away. This CDR3 reads CASSSNTGELFF. The CDR3 nucleotides read TGTGCCAGCAGCTCGAACACCGGGGAGCTGTTTTTT. The V call is TRBV7-8, the J call TRBJ2-2; D is unresolved. V lost 4 bases and J lost 0, with 0 bases in between. The CDR3 is made up of 12 amino acids. Germline V CDR1 and CDR2: SGHVS, FQNEAQ. The full variable domain, its missing parts supplied by reference TRBV7-8 and TRBJ2-2, is GAGVSQSPRYKVAKRGQDVALRCDPISGHVSLFWYQQALGQGPEFLTYFQNEAQLDKSGLPSDRFFAERPEGSVSTLKIQRTQQEDSAVYLCASSSNTGELFFGEGSRLTVL.

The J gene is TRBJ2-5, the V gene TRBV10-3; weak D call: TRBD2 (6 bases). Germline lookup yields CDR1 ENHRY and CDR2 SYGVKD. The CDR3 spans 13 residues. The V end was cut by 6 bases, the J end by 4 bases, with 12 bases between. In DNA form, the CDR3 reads TGTGCCATCAGCCGATTGGAGGGAGAGACCCAGTACTTC. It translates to CAISRLEGETQYF.